This T cell receptor (beta chain) originates from a study of T-cell reconstitution after alpha-beta-depleted transplantation in children. Findings and caveats of the study: Newly produced T cells mostly provided counts and TCRbeta diversity after one year, as hyperexpanded clones declined.

The table lists this clonotype with many counts. Its antigen is not known. A library of TCRbeta sequences, prepared with unique molecular identifiers, was generated. A single record per CDR3 protein comes from TCRdb applying MiXCR to the PCR reads. The table has approximately 500,000 distinct CDR3 sequences, roughly a tenth seen once. Germline V CDR1 and CDR2: SGHRS, YFSETQ. CDR3 size: 17 residues. After removal of 4 bases from V and 1 base from J, the junction contained 12 bases not matched to a gene. This TCR was recovered from a child aged 2 to 10 with inherited bone marrow failure, due to receive a stem cell transplant. The rearrangement joins TRBV5-1 to TRBJ2-3, with 7 bases fitting TRBD2. The material was PBMCs, obtained before TCRalphabeta/CD19-depleted stem cell transplant. CDR3 loop: CASSPWDGGFGTDTQYF. CDR3 nucleotide sequence: TGCGCCAGCAGCCCTTGGGACGGGGGGTTCGGCACAGATACGCAGTATTTT.